Listed here is a single T cell receptor (beta chain). Its specificity is unknown. TCRdb fed the 5' RACE reads into MiXCR, producing one record per CDR3 protein. The sample consists of 40,000 to 65,000 distinct CDR3 sequences, more than 20% of them appearing once. CDR1 and CDR2 (germline): LGHNA, YNFKEQ. The CDR3 has 16 residues. V trimming: 1 base; J trimming: 2 bases; junction bases outside the gene matches: 8. Study-level findings and limits: Tumor-infiltrating Treg TCR alpha and beta sequences overlapped most with tumor naive CD4+ T cells, then blood naive.

Naive CD4+ cells had CD25+ Tregs removed. The rearrangement links TRBV4-2 to TRBJ2-7, with TRBD1 matching 7 bases. This clonotype originated in a female donor with breast cancer. Specimen: tumor-infiltrating naive CD4+ T cells sorted from the breast tumor. Specified subset: naive CD4+ T cells, CD4+CD45RA+CD25-. The CDR3 nucleotides read TGTGCCAGCAGCCAAGCGTCAGGACAGGCCACCTACGAGCAGTACTTC. It yields the protein CASSQASGQATYEQYF.